The clone carrying this TCR beta chain was detected ten times or more. This sample is drawn from a study of T cells in Graves' hyperthyroidism and ophthalmopathy. TCR beta CDR3 regions were amplified from RNA. Researchers ran a first-round RT-PCR on the TCR CDR3 using the HTBI primer set. TCRdb re-called the multiplex PCR reads with MiXCR, one entry per CDR3 protein. The sample shows approximately 740,000 distinct CDR3 sequences, approximately 14% of them seen only once. It was considered stable Graves' hyperthyroidism when ophthalmopathy did not progress within 18 months. Diagnoses used clinical symptoms, serum thyroxine and TRAb, thyroid ultrasound and orbital computed tomography. The authors obtained PBMCs from 10 ml of fresh peripheral blood. The germline CDR1 and CDR2 sequences are DFQATT and SNEGSKA (reference sequence). Trimming took 5 bases from V and 9 from J; bases not matched to a gene: 10. The CDR3 spans 13 residues.

The sample taken for sequencing was blood. This TCR was recovered from a woman between 18 and 29 years old with Graves' hyperthyroidism. The chain is built from TRBV20-1 and TRBJ2-1; 7 bases align to TRBD2. The CDR3 nucleotides read TGCAGTGCTCCTTGGCGGGAGTTGGGTGAGCAGTTCTTC. This sequence encodes CSAPWRELGEQFF.